This TCR beta chain was sequenced for a study of blood T cells in healthy people across ages. V shed 6 bases and J shed 7 bases, with 22 bases lying between them. This CDR3 comprises 17 residues. In germline, CDR1 is MNHEY, CDR2 SMNVEV (reference sequence). Each individual donor underwent a draw of 8.5 to 10 milliliters of peripheral blood. PCR was performed a second time for about 7 to 12 cycles using a sample-barcoded 5' primer and a J-beta primer mix. Each cDNA was tagged by a template-switch adaptor containing 12 random nucleotides. A single record per CDR3 protein comes from TCRdb applying MiXCR to the 5' RACE reads. The profile shows 1.5 million or so distinct CDR3 sequences, 42% of them singletons.

The source material was blood. The sequence derives from a woman under 30 in good health. The chain links TRBV27 to TRBJ1-6, with D possibly matching TRBD1 (6 bases). The CDR3 region is CASRERGGGTVNSPLHF. The CDR3 nucleotides are TGTGCCAGCAGGGAAAGGGGGGGCGGGACCGTGAATTCACCCCTCCACTTT.